This T cell receptor (beta chain) came from a study of shared T cell receptors in the human thymus. Per the germline V gene, CDR1 is SGDLS and CDR2 is YYNGEE. V gave up 7 bases and J gave up 6 bases, with 16 bases separating them. This CDR3 contains 13 residues. Sequencing was performed with immunoSEQ multiplex PCR; in TCRdb, only in-frame clones are kept and a portion is missing. The sample contains 700,000 to 750,000 clones, 80% to 90% of which appear only once. This sample also appeared in a second study, on human thymus T cells.

The genes are TRBV9 and TRBJ1-2; tentatively, D is TRBD1 (6 bases). The material sequenced was thymocytes. The source of this sequence is a girl less than two years old with a congenital heart defect. The CDR3 is CASWGGVRDGYTF. As DNA, the CDR3 is TGTGCCAGCTGGGGGGGCGTCCGGGATGGCTACACCTTC.